This paragraph reports one T cell receptor (beta chain). This CDR3 has 16 residues. Germline trimming cut 4 bases from V and 1 base from J; bases unmatched to any gene: 7. Germline V gene data show CDR1 as MNHEY and CDR2 as SMNVEV (reference sequence). The data originate from a study of control samples from healthy donors and cancer patients. The table came from immunoSEQ multiplex PCR; TCRdb's copy has only in-frame clones and leaves some out. The data contain roughly 200,000 clones, around 94% of them singletons. Sequenced input: blood. The clonotype originates from a man aged 45-65 years in good health. V gene TRBV27 combines with J gene TRBJ1-1; 9 bases map to TRBD1. Written as DNA, the CDR3 is TGTGCCAGCAGTTCCAACAGGGGGCAGGGGAACACTGAAGCTTTCTTT. Its protein is CASSSNRGQGNTEAFF.